The following is a TCR beta chain sequence with its context. V was cut by 1 base and J by 4 bases, with 6 bases left in between. The CDR3 consists of 13 residues. The V gene's germline CDR1 is MGHRA and CDR2 YSYEKL. These data belong to a study of T-cell memory formation after mild COVID-19. The wider study: Clusters of TCRs were largely donor specific.

TCRdb called the 5' RACE reads again in MiXCR, with one record for every CDR3 protein. In the table there are fewer than 300,000 distinct CDR3 sequences, approximately 15% of which are singletons. Source material: PBMCs or a T cell subset sorted from them (not recorded which). The chain is built from TRBV4-1 and TRBJ2-3, with unresolved D. The sequence was obtained from a man aged 18 to 29 who had mild COVID-19 (a few samples of this study predate the infection). Cell type and time point are not known. The CDR3 coding sequence is TGCGCCAGCAGCCAAGTTGGGGCAGATACGCAGTATTTT. It specifies CASSQVGADTQYF.